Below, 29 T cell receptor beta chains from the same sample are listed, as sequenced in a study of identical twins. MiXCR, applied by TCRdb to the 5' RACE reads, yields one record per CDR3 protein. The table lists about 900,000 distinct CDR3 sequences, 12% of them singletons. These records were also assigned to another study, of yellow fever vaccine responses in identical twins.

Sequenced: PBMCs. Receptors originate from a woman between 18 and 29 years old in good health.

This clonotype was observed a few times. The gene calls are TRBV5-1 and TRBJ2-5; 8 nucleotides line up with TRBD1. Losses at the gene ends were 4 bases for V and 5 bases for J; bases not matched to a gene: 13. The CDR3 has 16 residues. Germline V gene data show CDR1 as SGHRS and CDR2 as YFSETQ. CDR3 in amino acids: CASSESGTGFRETQYF. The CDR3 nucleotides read TGCGCCAGCAGCGAGTCGGGGACAGGTTTTCGGGAGACCCAGTACTTC.

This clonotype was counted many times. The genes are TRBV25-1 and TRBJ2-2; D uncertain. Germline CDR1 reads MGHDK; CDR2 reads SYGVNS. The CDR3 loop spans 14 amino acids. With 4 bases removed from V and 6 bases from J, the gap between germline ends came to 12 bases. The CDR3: CASSAPPEPGELFF. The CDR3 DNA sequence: TGTGCCAGCAGTGCCCCGCCGGAGCCCGGGGAGCTGTTTTTT.

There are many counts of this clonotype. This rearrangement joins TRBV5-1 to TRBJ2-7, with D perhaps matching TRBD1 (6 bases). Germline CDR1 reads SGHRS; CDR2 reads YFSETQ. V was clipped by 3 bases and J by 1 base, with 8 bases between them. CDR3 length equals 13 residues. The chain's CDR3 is CASSYRDSYEQYF. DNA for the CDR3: TGCGCCAGCAGCTACAGGGATTCCTACGAGCAGTACTTC.

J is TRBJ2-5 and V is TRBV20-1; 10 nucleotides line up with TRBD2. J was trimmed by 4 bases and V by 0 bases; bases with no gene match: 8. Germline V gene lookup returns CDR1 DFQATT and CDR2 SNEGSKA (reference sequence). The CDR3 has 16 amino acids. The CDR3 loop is CSARDGSGRVGETQYF. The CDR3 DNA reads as TGCAGTGCTAGAGATGGGAGCGGGAGGGTTGGAGAGACCCAGTACTTC.

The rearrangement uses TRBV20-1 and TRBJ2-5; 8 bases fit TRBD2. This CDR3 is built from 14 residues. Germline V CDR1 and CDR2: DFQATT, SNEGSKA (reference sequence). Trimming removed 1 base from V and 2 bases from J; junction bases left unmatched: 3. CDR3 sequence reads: CSARAGGKQETQYF. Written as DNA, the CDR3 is TGCAGTGCTAGAGCGGGGGGGAAACAAGAGACCCAGTACTTC.

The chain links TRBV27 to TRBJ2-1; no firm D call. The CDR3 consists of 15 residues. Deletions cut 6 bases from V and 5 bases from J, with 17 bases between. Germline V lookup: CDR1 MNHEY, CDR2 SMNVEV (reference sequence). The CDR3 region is CASSPPTYGDNEQFF. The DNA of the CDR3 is TGTGCCAGCAGCCCCCCCACTTATGGTGACAATGAGCAGTTCTTC.

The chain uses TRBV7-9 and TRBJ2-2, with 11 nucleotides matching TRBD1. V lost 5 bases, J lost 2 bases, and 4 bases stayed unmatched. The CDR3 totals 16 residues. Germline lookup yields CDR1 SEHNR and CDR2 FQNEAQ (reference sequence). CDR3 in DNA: TGTGCCAGCAGCGGACAGGGGGCCCTTAACACCGGGGAGCTGTTTTTT. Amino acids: CASSGQGALNTGELFF.

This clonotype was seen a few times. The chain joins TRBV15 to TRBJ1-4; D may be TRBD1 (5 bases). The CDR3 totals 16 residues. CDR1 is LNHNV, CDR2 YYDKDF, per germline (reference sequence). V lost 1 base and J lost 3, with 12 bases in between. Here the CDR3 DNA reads TGTGCCACCAGCAGAGGTCGAGGGACGGCTAATGAAAAACTGTTTTTT. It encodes CATSRGRGTANEKLFF.

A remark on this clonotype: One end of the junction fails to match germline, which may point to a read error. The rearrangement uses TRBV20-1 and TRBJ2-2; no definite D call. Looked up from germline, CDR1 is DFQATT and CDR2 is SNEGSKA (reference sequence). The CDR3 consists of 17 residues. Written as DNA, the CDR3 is TGCTGTGCTAGAGTTAGATTTGGTTCAGGAAACACCGGGGAGCTGTTTTTT. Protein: CCARVRFGSGNTGELFF.

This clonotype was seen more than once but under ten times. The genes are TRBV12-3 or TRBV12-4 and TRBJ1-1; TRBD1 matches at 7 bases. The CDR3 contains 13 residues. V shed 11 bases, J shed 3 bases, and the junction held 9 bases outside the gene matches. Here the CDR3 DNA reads TGTGCCGCCAAAACAGGGGTAGACACTGAAGCTTTCTTT. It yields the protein CAAKTGVDTEAFF.

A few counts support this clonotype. The CDR3 is CASSKPGSSGGTDTQYF. The CDR3 DNA follows: TGTGCCAGCAGCAAACCGGGGAGTAGCGGGGGCACAGATACGCAGTATTTT. This chain connects TRBV21-1 to TRBJ2-3; TRBD2 is the table's D call, not checked against the DNA. TRBV21-1 is noted as a pseudogene. The CDR3 runs to 17 residues.

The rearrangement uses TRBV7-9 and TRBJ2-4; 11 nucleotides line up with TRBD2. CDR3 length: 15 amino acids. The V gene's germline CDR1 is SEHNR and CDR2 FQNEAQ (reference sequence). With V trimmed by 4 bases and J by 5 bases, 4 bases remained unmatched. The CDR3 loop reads CASSSGLADQNIQYF. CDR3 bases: TGTGCCAGCAGCTCGGGACTAGCGGACCAAAACATTCAGTACTTC.

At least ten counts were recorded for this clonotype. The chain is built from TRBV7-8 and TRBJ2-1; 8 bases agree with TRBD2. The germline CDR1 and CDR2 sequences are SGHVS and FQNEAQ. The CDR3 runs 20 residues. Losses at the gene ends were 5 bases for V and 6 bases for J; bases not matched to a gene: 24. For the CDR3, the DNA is TGTGCCAGCAGCGAAAAAGGGCCAAAGCGGCGGCGGGAGGCGTCCAATGAGCAGTTCTTC. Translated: CASSEKGPKRRREASNEQFF.

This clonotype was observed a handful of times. The CDR3 region is CASSSSYRGGYEQYF. As DNA, the CDR3 is TGTGCCAGCAGTTCGTCTTACAGGGGAGGGTACGAGCAGTACTTC. The gene calls are TRBV6-5 and TRBJ2-7; D could derive from TRBD1 or TRBD2 (7 bases each). The germline gives CDR1 MNHEY, CDR2 SVGAGI. The CDR3 runs to 15 residues. V lost 4 bases, J lost 4 bases, and 17 bases lay in between.

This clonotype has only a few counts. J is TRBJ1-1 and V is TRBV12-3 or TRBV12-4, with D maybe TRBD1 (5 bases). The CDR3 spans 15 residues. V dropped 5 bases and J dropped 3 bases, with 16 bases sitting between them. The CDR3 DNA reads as TGTGCCAGCAGTCCCCGGAGGGGAGGGGACACTGAAGCTTTCTTT. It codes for CASSPRRGGDTEAFF.

This CDR3 reads CASSEDVWTSGSHEQFF. The CDR3 coding sequence is TGTGCCAGCAGTGAAGACGTATGGACTAGCGGCTCTCATGAGCAGTTCTTC. The rearrangement uses TRBV6-1 and TRBJ2-1; 10 nucleotides line up with TRBD2. This CDR3 is built from 17 residues. Germline values: CDR1 MNHNS, CDR2 SASEGT. Trimming took 1 base from V and 8 from J; bases not matched to a gene: 11.

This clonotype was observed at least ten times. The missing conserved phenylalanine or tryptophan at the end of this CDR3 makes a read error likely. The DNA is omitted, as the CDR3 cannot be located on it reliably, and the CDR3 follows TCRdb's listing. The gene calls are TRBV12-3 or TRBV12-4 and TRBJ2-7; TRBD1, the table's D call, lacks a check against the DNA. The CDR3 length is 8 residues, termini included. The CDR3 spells CASSLQGS.

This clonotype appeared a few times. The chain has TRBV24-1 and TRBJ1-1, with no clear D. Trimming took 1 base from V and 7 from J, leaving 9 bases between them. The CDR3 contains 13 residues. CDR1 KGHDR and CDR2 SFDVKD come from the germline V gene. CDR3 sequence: CATSDFLGNEAFF. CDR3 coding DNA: TGTGCCACCAGTGATTTTCTTGGGAATGAAGCTTTCTTT.

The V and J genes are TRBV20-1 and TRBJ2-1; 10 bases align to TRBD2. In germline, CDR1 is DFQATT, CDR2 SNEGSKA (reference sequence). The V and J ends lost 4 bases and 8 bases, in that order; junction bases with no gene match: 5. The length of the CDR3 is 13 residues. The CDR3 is CSANLAGVHEQFF. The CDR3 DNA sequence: TGCAGTGCTAACCTAGCGGGAGTCCATGAGCAGTTCTTC.

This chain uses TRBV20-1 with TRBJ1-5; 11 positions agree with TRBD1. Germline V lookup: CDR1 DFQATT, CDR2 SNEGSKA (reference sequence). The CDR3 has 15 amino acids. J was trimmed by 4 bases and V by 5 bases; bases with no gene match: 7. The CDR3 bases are TGCAGTGCTGCCGAGGGGACAGGGGGGAATCAGCCCCAGCATTTT. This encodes CSAAEGTGGNQPQHF.

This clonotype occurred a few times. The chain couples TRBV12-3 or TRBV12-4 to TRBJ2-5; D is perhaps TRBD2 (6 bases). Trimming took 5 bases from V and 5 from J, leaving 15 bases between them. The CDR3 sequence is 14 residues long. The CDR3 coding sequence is TGTGCCAGCAGTCGTTCAGGGAGGCCGGAGACCCAGTACTTC. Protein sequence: CASSRSGRPETQYF.

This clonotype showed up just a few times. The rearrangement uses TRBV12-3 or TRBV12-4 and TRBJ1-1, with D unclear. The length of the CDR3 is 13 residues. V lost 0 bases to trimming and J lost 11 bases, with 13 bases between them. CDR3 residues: CASSLAGRVGAFF. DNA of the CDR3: TGTGCCAGCAGTTTAGCGGGTCGTGTTGGGGCTTTCTTT.

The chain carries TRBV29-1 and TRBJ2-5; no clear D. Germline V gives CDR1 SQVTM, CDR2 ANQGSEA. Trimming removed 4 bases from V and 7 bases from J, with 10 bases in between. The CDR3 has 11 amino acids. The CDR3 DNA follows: TGCAGCGTTGTAAGAGGCCGGACCCAGTACTTC. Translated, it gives CSVVRGRTQYF.

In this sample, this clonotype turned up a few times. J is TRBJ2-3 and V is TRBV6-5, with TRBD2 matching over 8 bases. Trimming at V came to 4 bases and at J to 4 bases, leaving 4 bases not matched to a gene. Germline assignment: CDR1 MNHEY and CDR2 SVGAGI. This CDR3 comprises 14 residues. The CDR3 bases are TGTGCCAGCAGTTCCGCCGGGGGGGCAGATACGCAGTATTTT. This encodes CASSSAGGADTQYF.

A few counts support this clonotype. CDR3 sequence: CASSQEPAGGGTTGELFF. Here the CDR3 DNA reads TGCGCCAGCAGCCAAGAACCCGCAGGCGGGGGCACGACCGGGGAGCTGTTTTTT. The rearrangement joins TRBV4-1 to TRBJ2-2, with D maybe TRBD2 (7 bases). This CDR3 is 18 amino acids long. Germline-derived CDR1 and CDR2 are MGHRA and YSYEKL. V dropped 0 bases and J dropped 5 bases, with 19 bases sitting between them.

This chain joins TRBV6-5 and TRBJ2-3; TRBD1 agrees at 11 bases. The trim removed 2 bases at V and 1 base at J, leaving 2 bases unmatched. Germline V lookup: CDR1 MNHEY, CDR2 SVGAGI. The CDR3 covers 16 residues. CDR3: CASSYGQGAGTDTQYF. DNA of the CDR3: TGTGCCAGCAGTTACGGACAGGGGGCAGGCACAGATACGCAGTATTTT.

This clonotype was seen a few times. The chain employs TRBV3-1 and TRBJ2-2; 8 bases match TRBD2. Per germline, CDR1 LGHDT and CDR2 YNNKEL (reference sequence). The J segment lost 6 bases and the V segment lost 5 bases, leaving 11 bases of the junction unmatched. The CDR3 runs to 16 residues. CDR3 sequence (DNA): TGTGCCAGCAGCTATCGTCTCGGAGCGGGGGCCGGGGAGCTGTTTTTT. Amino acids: CASSYRLGAGAGELFF.

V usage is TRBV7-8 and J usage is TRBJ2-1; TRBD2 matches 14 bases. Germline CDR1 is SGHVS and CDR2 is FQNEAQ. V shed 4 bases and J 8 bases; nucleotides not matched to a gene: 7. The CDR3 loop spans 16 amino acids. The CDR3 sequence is CASSYRLAGGPDEQFF. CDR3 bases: TGTGCCAGCAGCTACCGACTAGCGGGAGGGCCGGATGAGCAGTTCTTC.

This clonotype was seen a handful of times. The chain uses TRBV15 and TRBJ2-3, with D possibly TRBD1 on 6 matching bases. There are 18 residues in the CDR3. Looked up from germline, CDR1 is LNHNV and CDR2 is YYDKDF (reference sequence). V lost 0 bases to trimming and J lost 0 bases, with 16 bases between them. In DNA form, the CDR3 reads TGTGCCACCAGCAGAGATCTCTACATAGGACAGAGCACAGATACGCAGTATTTT. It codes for CATSRDLYIGQSTDTQYF.